This TCR beta chain is from a study of radiation and T cells in renal cell carcinoma (dated by TCRdb to the early 2020s). General notes on the study: In total, 50 to 60 samples, comprising 26 tumors and roughly 27 peripheral blood samples, were subjected to TCR beta sequencing. A total of 4,016,671 unique CDR3 nucleotide sequences, encoding 2,658,974 unique CDR3 amino acid sequences, were found across all 50 or so samples. The final blood draw was performed at 4 weeks after radiation, at the same time as nephrectomy. Overall study results and their limits: In blood, the top tumor clonotypes increased between baseline and 2 weeks post-radiation and then shrank by 4 weeks, which suggests that tumor-resident clones expanded only transiently. Changes in the blood repertoire were not tracked past 4 weeks after treatment. The single-armed trial design could not address effects of radiation dose or scheduling on the TCR repertoire. Because pretreatment tumor biopsies were not available, the study could not determine whether clonotypes were already present within the tumor at baseline.

Following the manufacturer's recommendations, the immunoSEQ kit was used to generate TCR beta libraries from genomic DNA. To prepare libraries, a first multiplex PCR with proprietary primers was run, followed by a second PCR that added unique barcodes, and a bead cleanup was done after each round. Each sample batch included a kit-provided positive control reaction and a negative control reaction. The final libraries were assessed on an Agilent 4200 TapeStation D1000 ScreenTape, pooled by volume, and quantified by qPCR. Sequencing was performed on an Illumina NextSeq500 with a MidOutput 150-cycle cartridge, and 156 Read1 and 15 Index1 cycles were run with kit custom primers. The pooled library was loaded at around 1.1 pM, and approximately 18% PhiX control was spiked in. The paper's processing steps were these. The vendor-processed data were analyzed in R, and a clonotype was defined as all T cells that share the same CDR3 nucleotide sequence. In the clone abundance analyses, frequencies were normalized to the 10,000 most abundant clones in each sample. Public T cell clones, which averaged fewer than five per sample, were excluded before analysis. A difference in abundance of at least 32-fold between compartments was used to define tumor-enriched and baseline blood-enriched clonotypes. Clonotypes expanded or contracted between blood time points were identified with a beta-binomial differential abundance model. The Baroni-Urbani and Buser coefficient was used to measure tumor-blood repertoire similarity, and groups were compared with two-tailed Wilcoxon tests in R. The immuneACCESS repertoire file appears here via TCRdb, limited to in-frame rearrangements. These files lack a portion of the clones; in checked studies, under half of the deficit traces to unresolved V genes, and the cause of the others is not known. Clonal size and the V and J genes are those of that table, whereas D and trimming came from the DNA. For this sample there are 140,000 to 150,000 clones; 80% to 90% appear just once. 15% to 20% of the sample lies in the top ten.

Reading from cysteine to phenylalanine, the CDR3 counts 13 amino acids. The sequence is cut down to CDR3 DNA, 39 bases in frame from base 1. What the time point label conveys for this sample: blood 4 weeks post-SBRT, at nephrectomy. Reading the label with the study, this specimen's treatment or condition is: 15 Gy SBRT to primary tumor, nephrectomy 4 weeks later. The samples were drawn from a clinical trial, where primary renal cell carcinomas were treated with 15 Gy of stereotactic body radiation therapy and then removed by nephrectomy 4 weeks afterward. To track tumor-enriched clonotypes, serial peripheral blood was sampled from radiation-treated patients at baseline and at 2 weeks and 4 weeks after SBRT. Every patient had renal cell carcinoma of clear cell pathology. Genomic DNA for TCR sequencing was prepared using the QIAamp DNA Blood Mini Kit (Qiagen). Only samples passing all quality control checks were included in the analyses.

This clone was picked up one time. This clone's antigen is unknown. There are no base qualities to consult, and no much larger clone falls within one base. This clonotype was obtained from a woman aged 50 to 65 with renal cell carcinoma. Source: blood, taken from a patient whose treatment included radiotherapy and nephrectomy. Recombination connected TRBV21-1 to TRBJ2-7; the table's D call of TRBD2 was not tested on the DNA. TRBV21-1 is a pseudogene. The bases read TGTGCCAGCAGCAAAGATGCGGGAACTAAGCAGTACTTC. Translated, this is CASSKDAGTKQYF.